Listed here are 28 T cell receptor beta chains from one sample, sequenced in a study of T cell responses to AZD1222 COVID-19 vaccine. Profiled with immunoSEQ multiplex PCR; TCRdb holds only in-frame clones, not every one. This table holds some 120,000 clones, approximately 80% found once. This specimen was peripheral blood, taken 28 days after the second AZD1222 dose. The receptors shown here come from an adult who received the AZD1222 COVID-19 vaccine.

V is TRBV5-1 and J is TRBJ1-4; maybe TRBD1 (5 bases). The germline V and J ends were trimmed by 1 base and 4 bases, with 14 bases remaining between them. The CDR3 loop spans 16 amino acids. From germline, CDR1 is SGHRS and CDR2 YFSETQ. The CDR3 region is CASSLKARQSNEKLFF. DNA of the CDR3: TGCGCCAGCAGCTTGAAGGCTCGACAGAGTAATGAAAAACTGTTTTTT. Combining the CDR3 with reference TRBV5-1 and TRBJ1-4 gives the whole variable domain KAGVTQTPRYLIKTRGQQVTLSCSPISGHRSVSWYQQTPGQGLQFLFEYFSETQRNKGNFPGRFSGRQFSNSRSEMNVSTLELGDSALYLCASSLKARQSNEKLFFGSGTQLSVL.

The chain couples TRBV7-9 to TRBJ2-3; perhaps TRBD1 as D (5 bases). CDR1 is SEHNR and CDR2 is FQNEAQ in the germline V gene (reference sequence). Trimming took off 5 bases at V and 6 bases at J, with 18 bases between the two ends. The CDR3 is 15 residues long. The DNA of the CDR3 is TGTGCCAGCAGCCCCGGGCAGGGTTTATGGGATACGCAGTATTTT. Its protein product is CASSPGQGLWDTQYF. Full variable domain (remainder filled in from reference TRBV7-9 and TRBJ2-3): DTGVSQNPRHKITKRGQNVTFRCDPISEHNRLYWYRQTLGQGPEFLTYFQNEAQLEKSRLLSDRFSAERPKGSFSTLEIQRTEQGDSAMYLCASSPGQGLWDTQYFGPGTRLTVL.

The V gene is TRBV7-2, the J gene TRBJ2-5; 11 positions agree with TRBD1. Trimming removed 5 bases from V and 2 bases from J; junction bases left unmatched: 7. Per germline, CDR1 SGHTA and CDR2 FQGNSA. The CDR3 loop spans 16 amino acids. CDR3 sequence reads: CASSLSGTGGQETQYF. The CDR3 coding sequence is TGTGCCAGCAGCCTTTCCGGGACAGGGGGGCAAGAGACCCAGTACTTC.

V usage is TRBV7-9 and J usage is TRBJ2-7; 9 nucleotides match TRBD1. Germline CDR1 and CDR2: SEHNR and FQNEAQ (reference sequence). Germline trimming cut 5 bases from V and 4 bases from J; bases unmatched to any gene: 9. CDR3 length: 15 amino acids. The CDR3 spells CASSPRDREEYEQYF. CDR3 DNA: TGTGCCAGCAGCCCTAGGGACAGGGAGGAGTACGAGCAGTACTTC.

The J gene is TRBJ2-7, the V gene TRBV19; D might be TRBD2 (5 bases). V was pared by 5 bases and J by 2 bases, with 16 bases between. The CDR3 length is 15 residues. Germline CDR1 is LNHDA and CDR2 is SQIVND (reference sequence). This CDR3 reads CASSVGLPAAYEQYF. CDR3 bases: TGTGCCAGTAGTGTAGGACTTCCCGCAGCCTACGAGCAGTACTTC.

The chain links TRBV5-4 to TRBJ2-5; D is possibly TRBD1 or TRBD2 (5 bases each). Trimming shortened V by 3 bases and J by 1 base, and 10 bases separated the two germline ends. The CDR3 covers 14 residues. Per germline, CDR1 SGHNT and CDR2 YYREEE (reference sequence). For the CDR3, the DNA is TGTGCCAGCAGCTACGGTGGGACCCAAGAGACCCAGTACTTC. It translates to CASSYGGTQETQYF.

The chain combines TRBV9 with TRBJ1-5; 8 bases are shared with TRBD1. CDR1 is SGDLS and CDR2 is YYNGEE in the germline V gene. This CDR3 is built from 14 residues. Trimming cost V 3 bases and J 6 bases; bases outside gene matches: 5. The CDR3 DNA sequence: TGTGCCAGCAGCGGACCAGGGGGCGGTCAGCCCCAGCATTTT. It specifies CASSGPGGGQPQHF. Supplemented by reference TRBV9 and TRBJ1-5, the full variable domain reads DSGVTQTPKHLITATGQRVTLRCSPRSGDLSVYWYQQSLDQGLQFLIQYYNGEERAKGNILERFSAQQFPDLHSELNLSSLELGDSALYFCASSGPGGGQPQHFGDGTRLSIL.

J is TRBJ1-1 and V is TRBV7-2; D call uncertain. Per germline, CDR1 SGHTA and CDR2 FQGNSA. The CDR3 runs to 14 residues. The germline V and J ends were trimmed by 2 bases and 1 base, with 8 bases remaining between them. The CDR3 DNA reads TGTGCCAGCAGCTTATTCACGGGGAACACTGAAGCTTTCTTT. This translates into CASSLFTGNTEAFF. Full variable domain (remainder filled in from reference TRBV7-2 and TRBJ1-1): GAGVSQSPSNKVTEKGKDVELRCDPISGHTALYWYRQSLGQGLEFLIYFQGNSAPDKSGLPSDRFSAERTGGSVSTLTIQRTQQEDSAVYLCASSLFTGNTEAFFGQGTRLTVV.

The chain recombines TRBV19 with TRBJ1-2; weak D call: TRBD1 (5 bases). The CDR3 covers 15 residues. V was shortened by 6 bases and J by 3 bases, with 17 bases between the two germline ends. The V gene's germline CDR1 is LNHDA and CDR2 SQIVND (reference sequence). The CDR3 nucleotides read TGTGCCAGTAGCAACCGAGGGGCCTCCGACTATGGCTACACCTTC. Translating it yields CASSNRGASDYGYTF.

The V gene is TRBV5-5, the J gene TRBJ1-1; D is ambiguous. CDR3 length equals 15 residues. The germline gives CDR1 SGHKS, CDR2 YYEKEE (reference sequence). V lost 1 base and J lost 0, with 10 bases in between. The CDR3 protein is CASSLFVGMNTEAFF. Here the CDR3 DNA reads TGTGCCAGCAGCTTGTTTGTGGGGATGAACACTGAAGCTTTCTTT.

The rearrangement uses TRBV7-2 and TRBJ2-7; a possible D gene is TRBD2 (7 bases). The germline CDR1 and CDR2 sequences are SGHTA and FQGNSA. The length of the CDR3 is 14 residues. The ends were cut back, 5 bases at V and 4 bases at J, with 15 bases in the middle. This CDR3 reads CASSPWGGAYEQYF. The CDR3 region has the DNA TGTGCCAGCAGCCCTTGGGGGGGGGCGTACGAGCAGTACTTC.

V and J are TRBV2 and TRBJ1-5; D possibly corresponds to TRBD1 (6 bases). V shed 11 bases and J shed 3 bases, with 11 bases lying between them. CDR3 length equals 12 residues. The germline gives CDR1 SNHLY, CDR2 FYNNEI. The CDR3 DNA reads as TGTGCCGGAGGACAGCCCAATCAGCCCCAGCATTTT. Translating gives CAGGQPNQPQHF.

The chain links TRBV29-1 to TRBJ1-2; maybe TRBD1 (5 bases). This CDR3 region has 13 residues. Germline V CDR1 and CDR2: SQVTM, ANQGSEA. V gave up 4 bases and J gave up 4 bases, with 13 bases separating them. CDR3 in amino acids: CSVVREGGYGYTF. CDR3 DNA sequence: TGCAGCGTTGTCAGGGAAGGCGGCTATGGCTACACCTTC.

The J gene is TRBJ2-4, the V gene TRBV19; D possibly corresponds to TRBD2 (7 bases). Trimming left V 0 bases short and J 0 bases short, with 15 bases between. The CDR3 length is 18 residues. Germline CDR1 is LNHDA and CDR2 is SQIVND (reference sequence). The CDR3: CASSIDPGGDLAKNIQYF. DNA for the CDR3: TGTGCCAGTAGTATAGATCCGGGGGGCGACCTAGCCAAAAACATTCAGTACTTC. The variable domain in full, with the rest retrieved from reference TRBV19 and TRBJ2-4, is DGGITQSPKYLFRKEGQNVTLSCEQNLNHDAMYWYRQDPGQGLRLIYYSQIVNDFQKGDIAEGYSVSREKKESFPLTVTSAQKNPTAFYLCASSIDPGGDLAKNIQYFGAGTRLSVL.

This sequence joins TRBV11-2 and TRBJ1-6; TRBD1 matches 7 bases. This CDR3 spans 17 amino acids. In germline, CDR1 is SGHAT, CDR2 FQNNGV. V gave up 4 bases and J gave up 10 bases; unmatched junction bases: 16. The CDR3 loop reads CASSSRGGRGVLSPLHF. Here the CDR3 DNA reads TGTGCCAGCAGCTCCCGAGGGGGCAGGGGAGTTTTGTCACCCCTCCACTTT.

V is TRBV28 and J is TRBJ1-4, with D hard to call. The V gene lost 2 bases and the J gene lost 4 bases, with 8 bases spanning the gap. The CDR3 sequence is 14 residues long. Per the germline V gene, CDR1 is MDHEN and CDR2 is SYDVKM. The CDR3 sequence is CASSLGGVNEKLFF. Here the CDR3 DNA reads TGTGCCAGCAGTTTAGGTGGTGTTAATGAAAAACTGTTTTTT.

This clone was seen a handful of times. The chain couples TRBV7-8 to TRBJ1-5; 8 bases match TRBD1. The CDR3 is made up of 15 amino acids. V dropped 1 base and J dropped 6; count of bases not matched to a gene: 5. Germline V gene sequence: CDR1 SGHVS, CDR2 FQNEAQ. Here the CDR3 DNA reads TGTGCCAGCAGCTTAGGGGCAGGGGGCGGTCAGCCCCAGCATTTT. Translated: CASSLGAGGGQPQHF.

The CDR3 DNA reads as TGTGCCAGCAGCGTAGTCCGCCTAGCGGGACTTACCTACGAGCAGTACTTC. This gives the protein CASSVVRLAGLTYEQYF. The rearrangement uses TRBV9 and TRBJ2-7, with 9 bases identical to TRBD2. After removal of 0 bases from V and 2 bases from J, the junction contained 9 bases not matched to a gene. There are 17 residues in the CDR3. CDR1 is SGDLS, CDR2 YYNGEE, per germline.

The CDR3 coding sequence is TGTGCCAGCAGCGTAGAGGGGAGGGCCTATGGCTACACCTTC. This translates into CASSVEGRAYGYTF. The rearrangement links TRBV9 to TRBJ1-2; possible D gene TRBD1, 5 bases. The V end lost 0 bases, the J end lost 4 bases, and 10 bases lay between the germline ends. From germline, CDR1 is SGDLS and CDR2 YYNGEE. The CDR3 totals 14 residues.

The rearrangement links TRBV2 to TRBJ2-5; no definite D call. The germline gives CDR1 SNHLY, CDR2 FYNNEI. This CDR3 contains 11 residues. Trimming shortened V by 7 bases and J by 2 bases, and 5 bases separated the two germline ends. The CDR3 sequence is CASISQETQYF. Written as DNA, the CDR3 is TGTGCCAGCATCAGTCAAGAGACCCAGTACTTC.

As for this clone: Other nucleotide sequences in the sample specify the same CDR3. The chain employs TRBV2 and TRBJ1-2, with D possibly being TRBD1 (6 bases). The ends were cut back, 3 bases at V and 7 bases at J, with 12 bases in the middle. CDR1 and CDR2 from the germline V gene are SNHLY and FYNNEI. The CDR3 runs 13 residues. Here the CDR3 reads CASSDLGAGGYTF. As DNA, the CDR3 is TGTGCCAGCAGTGATCTGGGGGCTGGTGGCTACACCTTC.

The chain joins TRBV7-2 to TRBJ2-5; 7 nucleotides match TRBD2. Germline lookup yields CDR1 SGHTA and CDR2 FQGNSA. This CDR3 region has 14 residues. J lost 5 bases, V lost 3 bases, and 6 bases had no gene match. The CDR3 loop is CASSFLMGGETQYF. Written as DNA, the CDR3 is TGTGCCAGCAGCTTCCTCATGGGGGGGGAGACCCAGTACTTC. Full variable domain (outside the CDR3, taken from reference TRBV7-2 and TRBJ2-5): GAGVSQSPSNKVTEKGKDVELRCDPISGHTALYWYRQSLGQGLEFLIYFQGNSAPDKSGLPSDRFSAERTGGSVSTLTIQRTQQEDSAVYLCASSFLMGGETQYFGPGTRLLVL.

The rearrangement links TRBV29-1 to TRBJ2-3; 8 bases are shared with TRBD1. Germline CDR1 is SQVTM and CDR2 is ANQGSEA. CDR3 length equals 14 residues. V trimming: 3 bases; J trimming: 6 bases; junction bases outside the gene matches: 8. This CDR3 is CSVDSQGAGDTQYF. CDR3 in DNA: TGCAGCGTTGACTCGCAGGGGGCTGGGGATACGCAGTATTTT.

The J gene is TRBJ1-3, the V gene TRBV2; D unresolved. Germline assignment: CDR1 SNHLY and CDR2 FYNNEI. The ends were cut back, 1 base at V and 4 bases at J, with 5 bases in the middle. CDR3 length equals 13 residues. This chain's CDR3 is CASSEGMGNTIYF. DNA for the CDR3: TGTGCCAGCAGTGAAGGGATGGGAAACACCATATATTTT. Supplemented by reference TRBV2 and TRBJ1-3, the full variable domain reads EPEVTQTPSHQVTQMGQEVILRCVPISNHLYFYWYRQILGQKVEFLVSFYNNEISEKSEIFDDQFSVERPDGSNFTLKIRSTKLEDSAMYFCASSEGMGNTIYFGEGSWLTVV.

This clone was seen more than once but under ten times. V and J are TRBV29-1 and TRBJ2-7; a weak D match, TRBD1 (5 bases). The CDR3 sequence is 13 residues long. Trimming took 5 bases from V and 4 from J, leaving 15 bases between them. In germline, CDR1 is SQVTM, CDR2 ANQGSEA. The CDR3 sequence: CSVLSGRGYEQYF. DNA for the CDR3: TGCAGCGTTCTCAGTGGAAGGGGTTACGAGCAGTACTTC.

The gene calls are TRBV25-1 and TRBJ1-2; 7 positions agree with TRBD1. Trimming cost V 5 bases and J 3 bases; bases outside gene matches: 6. CDR3 length equals 14 residues. Germline V lookup: CDR1 MGHDK, CDR2 SYGVNS. CDR3 residues: CASSQGEWDYGYTF. DNA for the CDR3: TGTGCCAGCAGTCAGGGGGAGTGGGACTATGGCTACACCTTC.

This chain uses TRBV5-1 with TRBJ1-4, with 9 bases fitting TRBD1. CDR3 size: 15 residues. V was clipped by 0 bases and J by 7 bases; unmatched bases: 4. Germline V gene data show CDR1 as SGHRS and CDR2 as YFSETQ. The CDR3 DNA reads as TGCGCCAGCAGCTTGGCAGGGACAGGGCCTGAAAAACTGTTTTTT. It translates to CASSLAGTGPEKLFF.

The gene calls are TRBV19 and TRBJ2-7, with D perhaps TRBD1 (6 bases). The CDR3 totals 14 residues. Germline assignment: CDR1 LNHDA and CDR2 SQIVND (reference sequence). Trimming cost V 7 bases and J 4 bases, with 17 bases left between them. The CDR3 DNA reads TGTGCCAGTAAAGAGACCCAGCAGGGGTACGAGCAGTACTTC. Its protein is CASKETQQGYEQYF.